The clone carrying this T cell receptor beta chain was counted between two and nine times. No antigen is known for it. This record comes from a study of TIL therapy for anti-PD-1-resistant metastatic lung cancer. In the study overall: Median tumor PD-L1 proportion score was 5.5% to 6.5%. General study points: The cohort had more treatment-naive, never-smoker and oncogene-addicted patients than typical.

This was the immunoSEQ v3 assay. Survey-level samples got 1.5 million to 2.5 million read pairs; deep-level samples got roughly 4.5-6.5 million. Measured with immunoSEQ multiplex PCR; TCRdb has only the in-frame clones, and not every one. The sample contains 95,000 or so clones, 65% of which appear only once. Indicated time point: pre-treatment sample, taken before nivolumab and TIL therapy. Tumor tissue came from excised metastases, mostly pleural nodules or supraclavicular lymph nodes. Adults with stage 4 NSCLC were enrolled in a phase I trial. CDR3 length: 14 residues. Per germline, CDR1 SGHNT and CDR2 YYREEE (reference sequence). The V end was cut by 4 bases, the J end by 0 bases, with 11 bases between.

V usage is TRBV5-4 and J usage is TRBJ2-7; D gene uncertain. This TCR was sampled from a person between 25 and 80 years old with non-small cell lung cancer. The sample here was tumor tissue, taken at baseline. DNA for the CDR3: TGTGCCAGCAGCCACAAGCAAAGCTCCTACGAGCAGTACTTC. Amino acid sequence: CASSHKQSSYEQYF.